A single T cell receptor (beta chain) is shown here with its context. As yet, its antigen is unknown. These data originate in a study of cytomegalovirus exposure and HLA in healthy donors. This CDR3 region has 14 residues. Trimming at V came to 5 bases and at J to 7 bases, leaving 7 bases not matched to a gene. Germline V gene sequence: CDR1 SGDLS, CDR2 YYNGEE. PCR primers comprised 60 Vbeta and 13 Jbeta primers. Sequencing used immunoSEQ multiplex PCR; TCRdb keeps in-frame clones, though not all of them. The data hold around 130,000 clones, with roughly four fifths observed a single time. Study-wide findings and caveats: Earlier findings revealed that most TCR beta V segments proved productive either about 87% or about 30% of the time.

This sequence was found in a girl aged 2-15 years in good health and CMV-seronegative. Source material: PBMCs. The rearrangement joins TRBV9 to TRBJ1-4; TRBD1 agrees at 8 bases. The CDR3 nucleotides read TGTGCCAGCAGTGCGGACAGGGTATCTGAAAAACTGTTTTTT. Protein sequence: CASSADRVSEKLFF.